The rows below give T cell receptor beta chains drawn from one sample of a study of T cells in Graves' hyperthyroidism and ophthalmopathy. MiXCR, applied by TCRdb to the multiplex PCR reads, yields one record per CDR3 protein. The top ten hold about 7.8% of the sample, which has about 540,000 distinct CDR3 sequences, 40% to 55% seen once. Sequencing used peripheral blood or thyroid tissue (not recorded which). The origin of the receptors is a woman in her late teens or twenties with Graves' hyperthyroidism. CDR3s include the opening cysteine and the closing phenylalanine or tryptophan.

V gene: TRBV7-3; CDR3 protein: CASSPRGGAAETQYF
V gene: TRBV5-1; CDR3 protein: CASTSEVNYNSPLHF
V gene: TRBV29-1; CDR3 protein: CSVEEGGTYEQYF
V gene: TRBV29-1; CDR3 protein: CSVEGGSSGNTIYF
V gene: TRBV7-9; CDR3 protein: CASRATGGGETQYF
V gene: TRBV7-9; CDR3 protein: CASSAGQGTAGYTF
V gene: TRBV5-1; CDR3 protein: CASSAGGTSGRTQYF
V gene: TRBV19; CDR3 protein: CASSSGAGQYVTEAFF
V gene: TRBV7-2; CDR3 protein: CASSWEAGRPLEQYF
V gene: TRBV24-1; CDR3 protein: CATSDLQGGSRSPFNTGELFF
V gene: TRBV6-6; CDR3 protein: CASRTGTRSYEQYF
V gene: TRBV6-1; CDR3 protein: CASSPHTGTGPLSTDTQYF
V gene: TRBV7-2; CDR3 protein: CASSSPENYEQYF
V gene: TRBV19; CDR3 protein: CASRLRWGANQPQHF
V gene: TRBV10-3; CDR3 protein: CASLAGTGFGGYTF
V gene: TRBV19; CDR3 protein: CASASTGGNSPLHF
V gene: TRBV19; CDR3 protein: CASSALHGQNTEAFF
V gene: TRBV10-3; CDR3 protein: CAISEQESGANEQYF
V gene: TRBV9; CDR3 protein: CASSVGGAPLHF
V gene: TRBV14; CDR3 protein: CASSQVASGIPYEQYF
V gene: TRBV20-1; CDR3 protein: CSANQGASGYTF
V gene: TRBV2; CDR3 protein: CASNPRNQGMNTEAFF
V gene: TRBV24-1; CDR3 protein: CATSVRTGGHF
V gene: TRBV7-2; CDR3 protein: CASSMVTGELFF
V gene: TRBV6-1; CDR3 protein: CASILGRESSFQETQYF
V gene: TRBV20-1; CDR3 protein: CSAMGWMETQYF
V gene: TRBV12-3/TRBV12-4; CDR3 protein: CASSSVYQPQHF
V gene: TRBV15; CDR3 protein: CATSRSSGRAGTGELFF
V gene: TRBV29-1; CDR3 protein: CSVVQGPGYTF
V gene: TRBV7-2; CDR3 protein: CASSFWLGYEQYF
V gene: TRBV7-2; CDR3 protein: CASNLSGSLTTEAFF
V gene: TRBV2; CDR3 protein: CASSEDQEETQYF
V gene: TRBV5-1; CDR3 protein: CASSLAGGPLSEQYF
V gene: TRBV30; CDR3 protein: CAWRDGYSPLHF
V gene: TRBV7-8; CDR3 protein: CASTPGRDYNSPLHF
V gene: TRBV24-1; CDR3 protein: CATSGGTGNTEQYF
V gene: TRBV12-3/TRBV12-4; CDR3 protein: CASGLDGGSEGEQYF
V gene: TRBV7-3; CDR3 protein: CASSLVRGYTEAFF
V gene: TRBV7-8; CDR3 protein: CASSLQTGENTEAFF
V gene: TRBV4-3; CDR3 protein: CASSQGRGEGEKLFF
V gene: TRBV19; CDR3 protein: CASSIGAGGVGTEAFF
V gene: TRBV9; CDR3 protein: CASSESGMEGNTIYF
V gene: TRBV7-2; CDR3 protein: CASSSTPRGSPDYEQYF
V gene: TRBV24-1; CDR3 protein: CATSDIGTGDMGETQYF
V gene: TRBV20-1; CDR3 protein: CSARSGVQPQHF
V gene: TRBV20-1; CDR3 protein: CSAYSGRDAYEQYF